This is a list of T cell receptor beta chains from one sample in a study of cytomegalovirus exposure and HLA in healthy donors. TCRdb's table, derived via immunoSEQ multiplex PCR, lists solely in-frame clones and lacks some. This table has roughly 180,000 clones, over 70% appearing once. Sequenced input: PBMCs. These receptors were taken from a woman in her twenties or thirties in good health and CMV-seropositive. Both conserved end residues are trimmed from each CDR3.

j_call: TRBJ2-3
v_call: TRBV28
cdr3_aa: ASSPRRDTQY

j_call: TRBJ2-5
v_call: TRBV4-2
cdr3_aa: ASSQGDSGEETQY

j_call: TRBJ2-7
v_call: TRBV4-2
cdr3_aa: ASSPDYGGEQY

j_call: TRBJ2-2
v_call: TRBV15
cdr3_aa: ATSRGSDRGPNGELF

j_call: TRBJ2-3
v_call: TRBV5-6
cdr3_aa: ASSTGQYTSTDTQY

j_call: TRBJ2-7
v_call: TRBV27
cdr3_aa: ASSLSSTGWEQY

j_call: TRBJ1-5
v_call: TRBV10-3
cdr3_aa: AISSSGTLEQPQH

j_call: TRBJ2-7
v_call: TRBV5-1
cdr3_aa: ASSFGQGGTSSYEQY

j_call: TRBJ2-7
v_call: TRBV5-1
cdr3_aa: ASSLDAGGYEQY

j_call: TRBJ1-4
v_call: TRBV2
cdr3_aa: ASSADEKLF

j_call: TRBJ2-7
v_call: TRBV13
cdr3_aa: ASSPKAGNYEQY

j_call: TRBJ1-2
v_call: TRBV11-2
cdr3_aa: ASAPGQYGLGYT

j_call: TRBJ2-1
v_call: TRBV6-4
cdr3_aa: ASSAAGTGAYEQF

j_call: TRBJ2-1
v_call: TRBV9
cdr3_aa: ASSVGERESSEQF

j_call: TRBJ2-5
v_call: TRBV6-5
cdr3_aa: ASSRQGPETQY

j_call: TRBJ2-1
v_call: TRBV5-4
cdr3_aa: ASSSRGSYNEQF

j_call: TRBJ2-7
v_call: TRBV6-5
cdr3_aa: ASTRGVKNNYEQY

j_call: TRBJ2-7
v_call: TRBV4-3
cdr3_aa: ASSLMSGTATYEQY

j_call: TRBJ2-3
v_call: TRBV6-4
cdr3_aa: ASSDSQGAADTQY

j_call: TRBJ1-1
v_call: TRBV11-3
cdr3_aa: ASSTYGTGSTEAF

j_call: TRBJ1-2
v_call: TRBV6-6
cdr3_aa: ASSYSGGMNYGYT

j_call: TRBJ1-5
v_call: TRBV28
cdr3_aa: ASSGQGDSGQPQH

j_call: TRBJ2-7
v_call: TRBV7-9
cdr3_aa: SSSLELAGSYEQY

j_call: TRBJ2-7
v_call: TRBV28
cdr3_aa: ASSSPRDSLYEQY

j_call: TRBJ2-3
v_call: TRBV6-1
cdr3_aa: ASITLATSTDTQY

j_call: TRBJ2-6
v_call: TRBV11-3
cdr3_aa: ASQGARGANVLT

j_call: TRBJ2-7
v_call: TRBV27
cdr3_aa: ASSTPTSGKREQY

j_call: TRBJ2-7
v_call: TRBV6-7
cdr3_aa: ASSYFSGPKQYEQY

j_call: TRBJ1-1
v_call: TRBV27
cdr3_aa: ASSWAGANTEAF

j_call: TRBJ2-7
v_call: TRBV27
cdr3_aa: ASSLGQQPTYEQY

j_call: TRBJ2-7
v_call: TRBV28
cdr3_aa: ASQRTGDYYEQY

j_call: TRBJ2-3
v_call: TRBV30
cdr3_aa: AWRRGTAFGTDTQY

j_call: TRBJ2-7
v_call: TRBV27
cdr3_aa: ASIDRGNYEQY

j_call: TRBJ1-5
v_call: TRBV28
cdr3_aa: ASRAHGSNQPQH

j_call: TRBJ2-3
v_call: TRBV5-1
cdr3_aa: ASSRSSGRADTQY

j_call: TRBJ2-1
v_call: TRBV5-1
cdr3_aa: ASSLDRSNEQF

j_call: TRBJ2-3
v_call: TRBV19
cdr3_aa: ASTGTSGRWSTDTQY

j_call: TRBJ2-1
v_call: TRBV9
cdr3_aa: ASSPVGRDYNEQF

j_call: TRBJ2-7
v_call: TRBV7-6
cdr3_aa: ASSLRPSGVRNEQY

j_call: TRBJ2-1
v_call: TRBV9
cdr3_aa: ASSVNLRKRGHNEQF

j_call: TRBJ2-7
v_call: TRBV19
cdr3_aa: ASSIEREGYEQY

j_call: TRBJ2-7
v_call: TRBV4-3
cdr3_aa: ASSQDVQGHLYEQY

j_call: TRBJ2-1
v_call: TRBV6-5
cdr3_aa: ASSYSGGRTYNEQF

j_call: TRBJ2-1
v_call: TRBV27
cdr3_aa: ASSSPGQGLSDEQF